This T cell receptor (beta chain) derives from a study of blood T cell repertoires in COVID-19. Study context: Donors in the United States, Italy and Spain gave samples during acute or convalescent COVID-19. Sources were T cells, B-cell-depleted T cells, or PBMCs; the material itself was cDNA or gDNA.

The germline gives CDR1 MNHEY, CDR2 SVGAGI. V was shortened by 6 bases and J by 4 bases, with 12 bases between the two germline ends. The CDR3 has 13 amino acids. The repertoire was sequenced with immunoSEQ multiplex PCR; TCRdb's copy has only in-frame clones and lacks some. The sample lists about 350,000 clones; around 88% were seen once. This TCR came from an older woman with COVID-19, enrolled during active disease. Sequenced sample: peripheral blood. The J gene is TRBJ1-1, the V gene TRBV6-5; TRBD1 is a possible D gene (5 bases). The CDR3 sequence is CASRSMTVTEAFF. The CDR3 DNA is TGTGCCAGCAGATCTATGACAGTCACTGAAGCTTTCTTT.